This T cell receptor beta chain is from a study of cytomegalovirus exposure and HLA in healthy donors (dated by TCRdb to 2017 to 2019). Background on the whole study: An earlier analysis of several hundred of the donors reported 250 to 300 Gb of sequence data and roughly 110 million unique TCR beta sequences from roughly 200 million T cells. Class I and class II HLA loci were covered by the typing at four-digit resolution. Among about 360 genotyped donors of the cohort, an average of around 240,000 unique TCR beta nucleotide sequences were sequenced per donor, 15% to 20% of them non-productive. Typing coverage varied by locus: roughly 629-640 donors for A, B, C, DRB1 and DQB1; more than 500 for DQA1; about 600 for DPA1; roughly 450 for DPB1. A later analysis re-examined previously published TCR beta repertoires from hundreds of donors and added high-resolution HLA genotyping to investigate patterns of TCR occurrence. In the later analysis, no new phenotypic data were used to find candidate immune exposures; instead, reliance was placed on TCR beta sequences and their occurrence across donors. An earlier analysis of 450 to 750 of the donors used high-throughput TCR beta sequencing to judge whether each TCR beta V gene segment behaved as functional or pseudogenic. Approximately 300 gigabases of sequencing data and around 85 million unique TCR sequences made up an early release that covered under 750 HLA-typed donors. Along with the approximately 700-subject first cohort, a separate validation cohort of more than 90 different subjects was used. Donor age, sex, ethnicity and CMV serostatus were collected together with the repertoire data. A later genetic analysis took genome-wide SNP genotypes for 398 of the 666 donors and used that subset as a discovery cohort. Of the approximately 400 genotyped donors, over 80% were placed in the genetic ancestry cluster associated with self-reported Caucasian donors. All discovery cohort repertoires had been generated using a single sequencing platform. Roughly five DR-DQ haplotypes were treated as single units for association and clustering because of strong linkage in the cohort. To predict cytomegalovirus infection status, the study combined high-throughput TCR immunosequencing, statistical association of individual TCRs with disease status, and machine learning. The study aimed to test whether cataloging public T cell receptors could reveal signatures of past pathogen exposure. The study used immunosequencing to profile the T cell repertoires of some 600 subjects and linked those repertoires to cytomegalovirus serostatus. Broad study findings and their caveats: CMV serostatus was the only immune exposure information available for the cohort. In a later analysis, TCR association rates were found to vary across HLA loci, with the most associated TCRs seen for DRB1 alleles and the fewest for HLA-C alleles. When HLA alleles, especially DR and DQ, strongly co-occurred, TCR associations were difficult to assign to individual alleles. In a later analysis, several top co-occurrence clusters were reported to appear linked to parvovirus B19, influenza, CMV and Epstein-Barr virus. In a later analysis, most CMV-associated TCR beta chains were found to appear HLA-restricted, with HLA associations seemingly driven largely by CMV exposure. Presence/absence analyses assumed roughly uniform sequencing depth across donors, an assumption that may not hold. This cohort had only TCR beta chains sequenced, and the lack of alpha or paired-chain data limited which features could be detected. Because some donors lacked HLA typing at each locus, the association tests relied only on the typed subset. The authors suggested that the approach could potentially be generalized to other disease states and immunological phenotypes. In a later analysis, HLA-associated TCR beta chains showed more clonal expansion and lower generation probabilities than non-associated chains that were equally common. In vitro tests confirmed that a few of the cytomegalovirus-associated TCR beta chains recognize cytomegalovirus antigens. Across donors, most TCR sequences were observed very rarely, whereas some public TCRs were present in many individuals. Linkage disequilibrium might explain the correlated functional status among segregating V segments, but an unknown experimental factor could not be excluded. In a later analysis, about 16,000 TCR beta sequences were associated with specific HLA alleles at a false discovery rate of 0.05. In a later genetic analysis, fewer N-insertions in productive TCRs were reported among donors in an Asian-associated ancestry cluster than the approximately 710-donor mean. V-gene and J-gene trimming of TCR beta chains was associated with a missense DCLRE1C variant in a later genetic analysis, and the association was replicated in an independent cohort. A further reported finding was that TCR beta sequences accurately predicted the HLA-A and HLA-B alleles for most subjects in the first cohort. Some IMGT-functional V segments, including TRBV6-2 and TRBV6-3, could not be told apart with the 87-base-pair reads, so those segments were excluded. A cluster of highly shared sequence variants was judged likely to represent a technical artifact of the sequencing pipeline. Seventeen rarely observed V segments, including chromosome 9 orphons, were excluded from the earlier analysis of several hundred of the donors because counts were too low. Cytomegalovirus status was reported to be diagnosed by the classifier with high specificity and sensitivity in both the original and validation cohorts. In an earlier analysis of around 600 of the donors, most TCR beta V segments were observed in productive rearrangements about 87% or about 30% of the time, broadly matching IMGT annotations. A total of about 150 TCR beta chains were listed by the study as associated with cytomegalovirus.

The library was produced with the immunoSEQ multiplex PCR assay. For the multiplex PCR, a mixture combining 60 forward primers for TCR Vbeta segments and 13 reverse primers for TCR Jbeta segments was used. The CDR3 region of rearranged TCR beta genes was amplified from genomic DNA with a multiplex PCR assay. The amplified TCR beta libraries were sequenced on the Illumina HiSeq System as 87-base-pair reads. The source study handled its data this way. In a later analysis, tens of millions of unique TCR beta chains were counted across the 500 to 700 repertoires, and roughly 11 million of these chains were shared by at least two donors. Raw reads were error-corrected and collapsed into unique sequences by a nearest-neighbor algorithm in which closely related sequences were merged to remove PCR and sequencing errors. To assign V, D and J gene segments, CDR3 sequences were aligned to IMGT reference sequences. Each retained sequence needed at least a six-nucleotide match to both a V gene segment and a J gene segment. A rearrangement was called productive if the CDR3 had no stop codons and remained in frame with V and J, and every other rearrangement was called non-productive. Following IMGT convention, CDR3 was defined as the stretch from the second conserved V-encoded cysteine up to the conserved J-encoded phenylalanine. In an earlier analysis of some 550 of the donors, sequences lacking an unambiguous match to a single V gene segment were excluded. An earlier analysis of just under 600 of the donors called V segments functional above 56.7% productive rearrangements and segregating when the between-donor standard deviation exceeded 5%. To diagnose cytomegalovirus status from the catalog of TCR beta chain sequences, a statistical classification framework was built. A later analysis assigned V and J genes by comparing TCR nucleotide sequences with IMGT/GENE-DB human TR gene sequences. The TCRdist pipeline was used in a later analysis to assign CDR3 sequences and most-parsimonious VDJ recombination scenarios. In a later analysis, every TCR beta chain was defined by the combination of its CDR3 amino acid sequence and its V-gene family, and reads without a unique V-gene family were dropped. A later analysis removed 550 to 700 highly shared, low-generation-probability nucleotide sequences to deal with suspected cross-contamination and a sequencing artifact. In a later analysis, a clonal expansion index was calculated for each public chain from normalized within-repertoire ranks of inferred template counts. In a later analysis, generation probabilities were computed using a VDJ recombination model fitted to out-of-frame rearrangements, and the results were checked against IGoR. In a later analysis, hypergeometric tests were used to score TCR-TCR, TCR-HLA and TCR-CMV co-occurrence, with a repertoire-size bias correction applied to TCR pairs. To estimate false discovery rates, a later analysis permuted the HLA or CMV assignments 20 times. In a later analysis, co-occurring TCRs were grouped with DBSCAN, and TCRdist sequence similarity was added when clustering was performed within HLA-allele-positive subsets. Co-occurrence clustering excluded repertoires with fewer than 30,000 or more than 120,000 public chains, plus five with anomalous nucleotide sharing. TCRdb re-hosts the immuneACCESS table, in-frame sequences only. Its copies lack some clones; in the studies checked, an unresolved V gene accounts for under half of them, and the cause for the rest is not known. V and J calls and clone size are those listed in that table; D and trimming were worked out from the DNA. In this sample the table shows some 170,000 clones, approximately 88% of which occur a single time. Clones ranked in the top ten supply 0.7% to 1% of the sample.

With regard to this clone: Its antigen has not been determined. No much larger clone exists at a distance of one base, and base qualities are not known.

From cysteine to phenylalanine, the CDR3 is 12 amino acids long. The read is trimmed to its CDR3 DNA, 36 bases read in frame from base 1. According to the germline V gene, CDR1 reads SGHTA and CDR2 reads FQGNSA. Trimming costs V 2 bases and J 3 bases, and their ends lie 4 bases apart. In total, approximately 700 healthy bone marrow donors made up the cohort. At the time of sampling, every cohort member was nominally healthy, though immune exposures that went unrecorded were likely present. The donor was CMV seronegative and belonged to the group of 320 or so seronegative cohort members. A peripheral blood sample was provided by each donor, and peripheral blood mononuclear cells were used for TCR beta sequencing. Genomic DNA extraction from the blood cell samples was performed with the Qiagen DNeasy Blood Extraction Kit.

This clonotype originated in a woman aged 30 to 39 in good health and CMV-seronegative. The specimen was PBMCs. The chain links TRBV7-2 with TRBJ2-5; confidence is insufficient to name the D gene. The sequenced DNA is TGTGCCAGCAGCTTATCGGAAGAGACCCAGTACTTC. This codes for CASSLSEETQYF.